These T cell receptor beta chains were read from a single sample in a study of post-analysis software for immune sequencing data. TCRdb independently ran MiXCR on the PCR reads; one entry per CDR3 protein. The table records roughly 170,000 distinct CDR3 sequences, about 32% of them present only once. The sample was blood. The source is a girl between 5 and 17 years old with multiple sclerosis. Each CDR3 is given with its conserved first and last residue. The order of the fields is V gene, J gene, CDR3 protein.

v_call: TRBV3-1; j_call: TRBJ1-4; cdr3_aa: CASSQVLRGTGGEKLFF
v_call: TRBV11-3; j_call: TRBJ2-1; cdr3_aa: CASSSYGEQFF
v_call: TRBV3-1; j_call: .; cdr3_aa: CASSQDLIAGEETQYF
v_call: TRBV3-1; j_call: TRBJ1-2; cdr3_aa: CAGSQDRAYGYTF
v_call: TRBV6-5; j_call: TRBJ1-5; cdr3_aa: CASSYSLRDQPQHF
v_call: TRBV20-1; j_call: TRBJ2-1; cdr3_aa: CSAKDSGRAYNEQFF
v_call: TRBV24-1; j_call: TRBJ1-2; cdr3_aa: CATSDRGLVDGYTF
v_call: TRBV11-3; j_call: .; cdr3_aa: CASSFGGTETQYF
v_call: TRBV12-3/TRBV12-4; j_call: TRBJ2-1; cdr3_aa: CASSLDYSNEQFF
v_call: TRBV12-3/TRBV12-4; j_call: TRBJ1-2; cdr3_aa: CASSPLEGLNYGYTF
v_call: TRBV7-6; j_call: TRBJ2-5; cdr3_aa: CASNFPWGMDRETQYF
v_call: TRBV20-1; j_call: TRBJ1-2; cdr3_aa: CSARQDYGYTF
v_call: TRBV5-6; j_call: TRBJ2-1; cdr3_aa: CASSLAGEMNNEQFF
v_call: TRBV5-1; j_call: TRBJ1-1; cdr3_aa: CASSFRSSGDTEAFF
v_call: TRBV7-2; j_call: TRBJ2-1; cdr3_aa: CASSSGLAGNNEQFF
v_call: TRBV12-3/TRBV12-4; j_call: TRBJ2-5; cdr3_aa: CASSLRAVGRLVSSKQETQYF
v_call: TRBV28; j_call: TRBJ2-7; cdr3_aa: CASKGSAPYEQYF
v_call: TRBV5-1; j_call: TRBJ1-5; cdr3_aa: CASSLSGGDQPQHF
v_call: TRBV12-3/TRBV12-4; j_call: TRBJ2-2; cdr3_aa: CASSLGAGTGELFF
v_call: TRBV16; j_call: TRBJ2-2; cdr3_aa: CASSQSGWPTTGELFF
v_call: TRBV3-1; j_call: TRBJ2-7; cdr3_aa: CASSQDKRLSYEQYF
v_call: TRBV5-1; j_call: TRBJ2-5; cdr3_aa: CASSLRAGNVETQYF
v_call: TRBV7-2; j_call: TRBJ2-1; cdr3_aa: CASSLVSRRGVSYNEQFF
v_call: TRBV20-1; j_call: TRBJ2-1; cdr3_aa: CSALWTVNEQFF
v_call: TRBV7-9; j_call: TRBJ2-1; cdr3_aa: CASTRLAGAEQFF
v_call: TRBV4-1; j_call: TRBJ2-3; cdr3_aa: CAIATGRTDTQYF
v_call: TRBV20-1; j_call: TRBJ2-1; cdr3_aa: CSYQGPNKQFF
v_call: TRBV19; j_call: .; cdr3_aa: CASSRLAAPHEQYF
v_call: TRBV15; j_call: TRBJ2-1; cdr3_aa: CATLLTGYNEQFF
v_call: TRBV20-1; j_call: TRBJ2-5; cdr3_aa: CSASTLAGVEEYF
v_call: TRBV7-9; j_call: TRBJ2-1; cdr3_aa: CASSFEVPRDFRSYNEQFF
v_call: TRBV20-1; j_call: TRBJ2-3; cdr3_aa: CSAPDTARTDTQYF
v_call: TRBV6-6; j_call: TRBJ2-7; cdr3_aa: CASSYSTGNSPEQYF
v_call: TRBV6-1; j_call: TRBJ2-6; cdr3_aa: CASRRGLNSGANVLTF
v_call: TRBV12-3/TRBV12-4; j_call: TRBJ2-1; cdr3_aa: CASTRGLRPPSEQFF
v_call: TRBV5-8; j_call: TRBJ1-5; cdr3_aa: CARSFGPDQPQHF